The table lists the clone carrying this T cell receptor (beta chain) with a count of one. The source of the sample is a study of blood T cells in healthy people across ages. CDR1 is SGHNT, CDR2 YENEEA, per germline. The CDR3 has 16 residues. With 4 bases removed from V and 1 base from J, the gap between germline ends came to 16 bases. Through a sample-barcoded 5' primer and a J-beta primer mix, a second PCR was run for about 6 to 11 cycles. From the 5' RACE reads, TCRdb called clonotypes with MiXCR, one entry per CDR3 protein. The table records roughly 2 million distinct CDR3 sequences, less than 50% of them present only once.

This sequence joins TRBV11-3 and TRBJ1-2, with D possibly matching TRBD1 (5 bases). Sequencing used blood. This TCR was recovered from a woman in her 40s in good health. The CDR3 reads CASSSEGRRSNYGYTF. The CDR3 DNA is TGTGCCAGCAGCTCAGAGGGACGACGTAGTAACTATGGCTACACCTTC.